This TCR beta chain was profiled in a study of blood T cell repertoires in COVID-19 (TCRdb year 2020). General notes on the study: The collaborator samples originated in the United States, Italy and Spain and spanned the acute and convalescent phases of COVID-19. The repertoires were made available in a free public database intended to serve as a resource for research on the immune response to SARS-CoV-2. The material from the prospective study consisted of cDNA or gDNA derived from T cells, B-cell-depleted T cells, or PBMCs. The sample metadata nearly always contained a de-identified subject ID, COVID-19 status, age in years and sex. The dataset comprised deeply sampled blood TCRbeta repertoires from subjects exposed to, actively infected with, or recovered from COVID-19. Where available, HLA class I and class II types were taken from metadata supplied by the sample provider and were not determined by assay-based typing. Samples were obtained from the ongoing ImmuneRACE study (first 160 participants) and from over 1,000 subjects provided by 6 global collaborators. Points the paper makes about the study in general: Clinical and demographic metadata were provided uncurated, with the amount varying by source and participant.

Another Seattle source contributed samples from volunteer blood donors who had recovered from COVID-19. Collaborating institutions collected whole blood in K2EDTA tubes following their own protocols. For TCRbeta analysis, collaborators shipped samples in one of three forms: frozen whole blood, isolated PBMCs, or DNA extracted from either of those sample types. Between the V and J ends, shortened by 1 base and 4 bases respectively, the junction contains 9 bases. The CDR3 covers 13 residues, taking in both the cysteine and the phenylalanine. Of the read, only the CDR3 DNA is kept; its 39 bases are in frame from base 1. For CDR1 and CDR2, the germline V gene (reference sequence) lists SGHNT and YYREEE. TCRbeta CDR3 regions were amplified from genomic DNA by means of the immunoSEQ Assay, a bias-controlled multiplex PCR. The source study handled its data this way. Within the assay, amplification of reference gene primers was used to estimate how many nucleated cells each sample contained. To quantify the absolute abundance of each unique TCRbeta CDR3 rearrangement, sequence reads were collapsed and filtered. Productive Simpson clonality was computed per sample as the square root of Simpson's diversity index over productive rearrangements. The clones in this table, taken by TCRdb from immuneACCESS, are in-frame only. Not every clone is retained; where verified, under half of the shortfall comes from an unresolved V gene, and the cause of the rest is unknown. V, J and clone size reflect that table, while D and trimming were determined from the DNA. In all, the sample holds about 180,000 clones, and roughly nine tenths of those were seen once. The ten largest clones represent less than 2% of the sample.

As regards this clone: Its recognized antigen is unknown. No per-base quality is available; no much larger clone lies one base away.

This TCR was recovered from a man between 18 and 35 years old who had recovered from COVID-19. The sample taken for sequencing was peripheral blood. The sequence links TRBV5-4 to TRBJ2-7, with the D gene call left open. In nucleotide form, the sequence is TGTGCCAGCAGCTTGCCGTCAGGATACGAGCAGTACTTC. Protein translation: CASSLPSGYEQYF.